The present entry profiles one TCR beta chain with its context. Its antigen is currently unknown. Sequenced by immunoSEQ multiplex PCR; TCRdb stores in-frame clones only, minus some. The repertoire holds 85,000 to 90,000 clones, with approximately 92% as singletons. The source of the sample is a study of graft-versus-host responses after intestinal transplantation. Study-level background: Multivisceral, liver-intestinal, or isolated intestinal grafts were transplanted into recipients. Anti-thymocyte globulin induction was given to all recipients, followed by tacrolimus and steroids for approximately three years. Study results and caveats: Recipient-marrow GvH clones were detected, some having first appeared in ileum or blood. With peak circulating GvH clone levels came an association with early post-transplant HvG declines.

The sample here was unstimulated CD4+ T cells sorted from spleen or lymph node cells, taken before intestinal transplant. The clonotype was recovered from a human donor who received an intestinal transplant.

The CDR3 loop reads CASSQIGTASSTDTQYF. The CDR3 DNA sequence: TGTGCCAGCAGCCAAATAGGCACAGCCTCTAGCACAGATACGCAGTATTTT. J is TRBJ2-3 and V is TRBV2; D gene uncertain. This CDR3 has 17 residues. Germline loops: CDR1 SNHLY, CDR2 FYNNEI. V was pared by 6 bases and J by 0 bases, with 19 bases between.